This T cell receptor (beta chain) was sequenced during a study of cytomegalovirus exposure and HLA in healthy donors. Whole-study results and caveats: Researchers reported in a later analysis that a missense DCLRE1C variant was tied to TCR beta V- and J-gene trimming.

Germline lookup yields CDR1 SGHVS and CDR2 FQNEAQ. V shed 1 base, J shed 6 bases, and the junction held 1 base outside the gene matches. The CDR3 contains 15 residues. 13 Jbeta primers and 60 Vbeta primers were used for the PCR. Sequencing used immunoSEQ multiplex PCR; TCRdb keeps in-frame clones, though not all of them. The sample records 120,000 to 150,000 clones, 75% to 85% being singletons. Despite likely unrecorded immune exposures, the donors were nominally healthy at the time of sampling. This clone was seen only a few times. The antigen is unknown. This chain connects TRBV7-8 to TRBJ2-2; 11 positions agree with TRBD2. The clonotype was recovered from a woman in her 40s in good health and CMV-seropositive. What was sequenced was PBMCs. CDR3 bases: TGTGCCAGCAGCTTAGAGGGACTAGCGGCCGGGGAGCTGTTTTTT. Its translation is CASSLEGLAAGELFF.